Given below is one T cell receptor beta chain in context. V shed 6 bases and J 3 bases; nucleotides not matched to a gene: 11. CDR3 size: 16 residues. Germline lookup yields CDR1 MNHNY and CDR2 SVGAGI (reference sequence). This specimen comes from a study of CD8 T cells in Susac syndrome. Negative isolation was used for CD8+ and CD4+ T cells, and FACS enrichment was applied to TEMRA cells. Random hexamers were used to reverse transcribe the RNA input (roughly 0.5 to 1 ug). TCRdb re-analysed the immunoSEQ multiplex PCR reads in MiXCR, keeping a single row per CDR3 protein. Of approximately 180,000 distinct CDR3 sequences listed, almost 96% are singletons.

The TCR originated in a human donor with multiple sclerosis. The specimen sequenced was CD4+ T cells from PBMCs. The chain uses TRBV6-6 and TRBJ1-2, with TRBD1 identical over 9 bases. CDR3: CASSNRTGARDYGYTF. CDR3 coding DNA: TGTGCCAGCAGCAACCGGACAGGGGCCCGCGACTATGGCTACACCTTC.